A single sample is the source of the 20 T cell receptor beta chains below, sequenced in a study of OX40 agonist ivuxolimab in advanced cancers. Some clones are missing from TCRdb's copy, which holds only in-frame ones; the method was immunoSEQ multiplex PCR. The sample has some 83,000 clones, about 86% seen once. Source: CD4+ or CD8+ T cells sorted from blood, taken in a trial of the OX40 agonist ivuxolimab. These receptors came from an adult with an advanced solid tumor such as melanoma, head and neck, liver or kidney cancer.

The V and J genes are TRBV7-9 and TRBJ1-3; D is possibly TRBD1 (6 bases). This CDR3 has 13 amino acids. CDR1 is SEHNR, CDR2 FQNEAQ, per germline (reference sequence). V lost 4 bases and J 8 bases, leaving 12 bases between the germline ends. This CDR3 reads CASSSQGLDTIYF. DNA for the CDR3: TGTGCCAGCAGCTCTCAGGGGCTGGACACCATATATTTT.

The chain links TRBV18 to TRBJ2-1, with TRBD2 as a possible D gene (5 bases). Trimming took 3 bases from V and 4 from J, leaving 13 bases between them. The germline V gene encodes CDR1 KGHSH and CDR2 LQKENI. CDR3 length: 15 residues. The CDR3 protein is CASSPEGNRYNEQFF. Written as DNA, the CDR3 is TGTGCCAGCTCACCCGAGGGAAACAGATACAATGAGCAGTTCTTC. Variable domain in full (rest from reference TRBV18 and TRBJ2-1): NAGVMQNPRHLVRRRGQEARLRCSPMKGHSHVYWYRQLPEEGLKFMVYLQKENIIDESGMPKERFSAEFPKEGPSILRIQQVVRGDSAAYFCASSPEGNRYNEQFFGPGTRLTVL.

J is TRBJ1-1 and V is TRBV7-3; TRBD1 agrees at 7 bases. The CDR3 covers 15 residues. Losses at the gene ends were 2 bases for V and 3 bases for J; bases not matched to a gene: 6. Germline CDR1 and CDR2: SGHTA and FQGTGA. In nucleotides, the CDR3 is TGTGCCAGCAGCTTACGCGGGGACAGATACACTGAAGCTTTCTTT. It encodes CASSLRGDRYTEAFF.

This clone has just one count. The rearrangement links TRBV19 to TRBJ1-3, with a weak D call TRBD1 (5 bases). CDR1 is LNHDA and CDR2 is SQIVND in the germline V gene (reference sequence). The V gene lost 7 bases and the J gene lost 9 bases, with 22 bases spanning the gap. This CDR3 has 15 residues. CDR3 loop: CASITTAAGARTIYF. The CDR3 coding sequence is TGTGCCAGTATTACGACCGCGGCCGGGGCGCGCACCATATATTTT.

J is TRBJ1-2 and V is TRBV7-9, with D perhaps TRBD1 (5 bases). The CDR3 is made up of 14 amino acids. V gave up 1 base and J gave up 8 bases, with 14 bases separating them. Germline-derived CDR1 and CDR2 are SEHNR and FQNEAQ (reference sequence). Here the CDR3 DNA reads TGTGCCAGCAGCTTAGGAGGGACGATGGGGGGCTACACCTTC. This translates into CASSLGGTMGGYTF.

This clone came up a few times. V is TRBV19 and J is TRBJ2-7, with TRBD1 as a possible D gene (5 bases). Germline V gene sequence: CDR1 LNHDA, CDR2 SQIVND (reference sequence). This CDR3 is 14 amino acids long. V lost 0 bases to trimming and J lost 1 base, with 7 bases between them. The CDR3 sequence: CASSIDTGSYEQYF. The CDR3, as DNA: TGTGCCAGTAGTATAGATACAGGATCCTACGAGCAGTACTTC. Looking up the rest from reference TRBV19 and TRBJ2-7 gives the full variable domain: DGGITQSPKYLFRKEGQNVTLSCEQNLNHDAMYWYRQDPGQGLRLIYYSQIVNDFQKGDIAEGYSVSREKKESFPLTVTSAQKNPTAFYLCASSIDTGSYEQYFGPGTRLTVT.

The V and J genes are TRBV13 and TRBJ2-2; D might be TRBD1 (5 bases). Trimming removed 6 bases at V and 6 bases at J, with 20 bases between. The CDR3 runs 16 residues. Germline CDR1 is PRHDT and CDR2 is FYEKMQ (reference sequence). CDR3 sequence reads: CASRTRGKGTPGELFF. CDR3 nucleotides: TGTGCCAGCAGAACAAGGGGAAAAGGAACTCCCGGGGAGCTGTTTTTT.

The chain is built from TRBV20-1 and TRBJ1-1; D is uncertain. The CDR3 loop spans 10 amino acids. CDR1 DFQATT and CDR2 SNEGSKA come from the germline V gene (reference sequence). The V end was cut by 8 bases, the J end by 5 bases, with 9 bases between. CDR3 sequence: CSTVRTEAFF. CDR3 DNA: TGCAGTACAGTAAGGACTGAAGCTTTCTTT.

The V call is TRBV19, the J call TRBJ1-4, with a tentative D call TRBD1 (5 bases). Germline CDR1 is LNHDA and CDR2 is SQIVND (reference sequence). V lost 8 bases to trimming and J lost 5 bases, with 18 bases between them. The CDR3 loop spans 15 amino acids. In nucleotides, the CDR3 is TGTGCCAGTGAACCCTTGGGACTCGGGAATGAAAAACTGTTTTTT. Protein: CASEPLGLGNEKLFF.

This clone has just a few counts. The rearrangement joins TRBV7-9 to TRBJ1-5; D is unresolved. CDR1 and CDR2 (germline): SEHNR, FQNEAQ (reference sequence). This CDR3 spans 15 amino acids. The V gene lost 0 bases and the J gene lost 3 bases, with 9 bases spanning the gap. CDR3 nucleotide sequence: TGTGCCAGCAGCTTAGCCGGGGTTGACAATCAGCCCCAGCATTTT. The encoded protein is CASSLAGVDNQPQHF.

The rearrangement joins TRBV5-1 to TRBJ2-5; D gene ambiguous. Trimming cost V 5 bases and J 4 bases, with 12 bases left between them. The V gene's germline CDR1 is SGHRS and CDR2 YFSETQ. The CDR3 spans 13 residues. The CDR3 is CASRYGLGETQYF. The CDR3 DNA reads TGCGCCAGCAGATATGGCTTAGGAGAGACCCAGTACTTC. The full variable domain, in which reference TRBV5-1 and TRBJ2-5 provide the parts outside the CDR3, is KAGVTQTPRYLIKTRGQQVTLSCSPISGHRSVSWYQQTPGQGLQFLFEYFSETQRNKGNFPGRFSGRQFSNSRSEMNVSTLELGDSALYLCASRYGLGETQYFGPGTRLLVL.

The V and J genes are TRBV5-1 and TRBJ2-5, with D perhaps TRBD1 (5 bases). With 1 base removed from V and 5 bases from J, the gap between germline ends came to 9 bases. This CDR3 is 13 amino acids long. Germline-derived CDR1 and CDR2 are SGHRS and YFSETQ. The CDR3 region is CASSLTGWETQYF. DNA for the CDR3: TGCGCCAGCAGCTTGACAGGATGGGAGACCCAGTACTTC.

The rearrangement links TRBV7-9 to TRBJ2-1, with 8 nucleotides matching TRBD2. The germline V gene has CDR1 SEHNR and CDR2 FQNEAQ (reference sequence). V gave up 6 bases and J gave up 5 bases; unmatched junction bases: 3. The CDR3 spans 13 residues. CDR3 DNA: TGTGCCAGCAGTAGCGGGACCCACAATGAGCAGTTCTTC. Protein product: CASSSGTHNEQFF.

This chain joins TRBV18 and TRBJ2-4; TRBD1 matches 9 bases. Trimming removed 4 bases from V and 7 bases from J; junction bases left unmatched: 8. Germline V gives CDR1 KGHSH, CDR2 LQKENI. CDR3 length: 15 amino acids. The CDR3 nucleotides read TGTGCCAGCTCACAAAAGACAGGGGGGGATAACATTCAGTACTTC. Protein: CASSQKTGGDNIQYF.

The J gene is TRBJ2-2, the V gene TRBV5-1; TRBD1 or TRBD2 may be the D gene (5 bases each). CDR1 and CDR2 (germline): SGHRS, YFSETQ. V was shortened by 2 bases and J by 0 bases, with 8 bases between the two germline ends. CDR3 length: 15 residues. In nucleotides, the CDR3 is TGCGCCAGCAGCTTTGGGACCGCGAACACCGGGGAGCTGTTTTTT. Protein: CASSFGTANTGELFF. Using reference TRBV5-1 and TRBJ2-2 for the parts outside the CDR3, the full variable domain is KAGVTQTPRYLIKTRGQQVTLSCSPISGHRSVSWYQQTPGQGLQFLFEYFSETQRNKGNFPGRFSGRQFSNSRSEMNVSTLELGDSALYLCASSFGTANTGELFFGEGSRLTVL.

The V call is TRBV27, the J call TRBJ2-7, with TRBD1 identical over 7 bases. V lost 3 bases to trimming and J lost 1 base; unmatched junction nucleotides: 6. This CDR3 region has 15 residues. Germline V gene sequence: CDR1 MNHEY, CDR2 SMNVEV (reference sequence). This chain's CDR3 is CASSLRQGASYEQYF. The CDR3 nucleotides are TGTGCCAGCAGTTTGAGACAGGGTGCGTCCTACGAGCAGTACTTC.

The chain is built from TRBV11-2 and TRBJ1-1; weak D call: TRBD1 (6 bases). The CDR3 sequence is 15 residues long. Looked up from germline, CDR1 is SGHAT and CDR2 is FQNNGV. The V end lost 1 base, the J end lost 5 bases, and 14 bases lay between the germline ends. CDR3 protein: CASSLGPQGTTEAFF. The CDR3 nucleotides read TGTGCCAGCAGCTTAGGACCCCAGGGGACTACTGAAGCTTTCTTT.

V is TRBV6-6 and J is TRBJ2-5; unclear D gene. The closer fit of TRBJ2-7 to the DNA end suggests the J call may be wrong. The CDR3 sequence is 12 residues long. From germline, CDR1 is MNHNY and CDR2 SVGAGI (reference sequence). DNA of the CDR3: TGTGCCAGCAGCCCGACTTATAACGAGCAGTACTTC. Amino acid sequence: CASSPTYNEQYF.

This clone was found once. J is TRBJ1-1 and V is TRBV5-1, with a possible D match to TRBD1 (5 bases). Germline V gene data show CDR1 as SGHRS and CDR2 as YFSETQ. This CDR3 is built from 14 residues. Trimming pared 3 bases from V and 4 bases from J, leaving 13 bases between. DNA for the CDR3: TGCGCCAGCAGCTCGAAAGGGACGACCACTGAAGCTTTCTTT. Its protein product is CASSSKGTTTEAFF.

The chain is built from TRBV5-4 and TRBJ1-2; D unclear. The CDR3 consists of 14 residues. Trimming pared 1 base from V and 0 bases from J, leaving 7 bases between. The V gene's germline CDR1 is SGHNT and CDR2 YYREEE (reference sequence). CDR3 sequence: CASSLPGTNYGYTF. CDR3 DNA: TGTGCCAGCAGCTTGCCCGGGACTAACTATGGCTACACCTTC.